This T cell receptor beta chain stems from a study of CXCR3-negative and CXCR3-positive naive CD8 T cells. UMI-labeled 5' RACE yielded the TRB cDNA libraries. After re-calling the 5' RACE reads, TCRdb lists one entry per CDR3 protein, DNA absent. This sample contains 100,000 to 150,000 distinct CDR3 sequences. CDR1 is DFQATT and CDR2 is SNEGSKA in the germline V gene (reference sequence). The CDR3 is 14 residues long. This chain joins TRBV20-1 and TRBJ1-4; TCRdb's D call of TRBD1 is untestable without DNA. The receptor's source is a human donor in good health. Some clones in this sample may be carry-over from other donors' samples. Sequenced material: naive CXCR3- CD8+ T cells from blood. Specified subset: CD45RO-CCR7+CD27+CD95- naive CD8+ T cells lacking CXCR3 (TNR3-). The CDR3 region is CSARGQGSGEKLFF.